This T cell receptor (beta chain) was identified in a study of beta chain features in type 1 diabetes. Study results and caveats: There were fewer insertions and more deletions at the VDJ junctions of type 1 diabetes patients. Highly expressing activated T cells could be over-counted with a cDNA template. Researchers report that Type 1 diabetes patients had moderately but significantly shorter TCRB CDR3s across all four CD4+ subsets. There was no resolution here of whether HLA type influences TCRB rearrangement.

As every portion of the isolated RNA was reverse transcribed, the sequencing read expressed TCRB transcripts. The data were produced by immunoSEQ multiplex PCR, yet TCRdb's version contains in-frame clones alone and is incomplete. The sample contains 300,000 to 350,000 clones, around 8.5% of which appear only once. This clone has only a few counts. The target antigen is unknown. The CDR3 sequence is 15 residues long. Germline CDR1 LNHDA, CDR2 SQIVND (reference sequence). With V trimmed by 5 bases and J by 3 bases, 8 bases remained unmatched. Sequenced material: central memory CD4+ T cells from blood. The chain combines TRBV19 with TRBJ2-7; 9 positions match TRBD1. The source is a man between 25 and 39 years old with type 1 diabetes. This CDR3 is CASSHADRGVYEQYF. CDR3 in DNA: TGTGCCAGTAGTCACGCCGACAGGGGGGTCTACGAGCAGTACTTC.